Included here is one T cell receptor beta chain sequence, with context. Its antigen remains unknown. A CD45RA-negative memory subset and a CD45RA+ naive subset were separated from the CD4+ cells. TCRdb keeps only in-frame clones here, not all; method: immunoSEQ multiplex PCR. The sample consists of a few hundred thousand clones, more than 95% of them appearing once. CDR1 is SGHNT, CDR2 YENEEA, per germline. The CDR3 consists of 12 residues. The V gene lost 5 bases and the J gene lost 7 bases, with 12 bases spanning the gap. The sample originates from a study of shared clonotypes between healthy human individuals. Study results and limitations: As a rule, naive subsets had a larger estimated richness than memory subsets.

This receptor was obtained from a woman in her twenties or thirties in good health. The sequencing sample was made of naive CD4+ T cells sorted from blood. Indicated subset: CD45RA+ positively selected. The rearrangement joins TRBV11-3 to TRBJ2-7; D is perhaps TRBD2 (6 bases). The chain's CDR3 is CASSPPGGEQYF. The CDR3 region has the DNA TGTGCCAGCAGCCCCCCCGGGGGTGAGCAGTACTTC.